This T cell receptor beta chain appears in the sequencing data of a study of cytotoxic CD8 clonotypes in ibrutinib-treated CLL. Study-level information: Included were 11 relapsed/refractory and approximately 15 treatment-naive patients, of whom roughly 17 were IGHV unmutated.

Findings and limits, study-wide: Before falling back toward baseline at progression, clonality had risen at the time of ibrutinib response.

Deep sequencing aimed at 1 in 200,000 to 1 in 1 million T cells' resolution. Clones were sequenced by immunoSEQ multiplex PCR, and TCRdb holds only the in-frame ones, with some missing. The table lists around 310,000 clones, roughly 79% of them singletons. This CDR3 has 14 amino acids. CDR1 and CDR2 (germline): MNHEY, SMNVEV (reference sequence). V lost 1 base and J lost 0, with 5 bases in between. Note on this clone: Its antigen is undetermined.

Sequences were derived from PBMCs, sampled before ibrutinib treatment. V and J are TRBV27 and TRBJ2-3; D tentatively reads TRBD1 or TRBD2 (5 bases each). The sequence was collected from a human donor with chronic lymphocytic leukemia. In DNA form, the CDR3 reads TGTGCCAGCAGTTTATGGGGGAGCACAGATACGCAGTATTTT. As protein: CASSLWGSTDTQYF.